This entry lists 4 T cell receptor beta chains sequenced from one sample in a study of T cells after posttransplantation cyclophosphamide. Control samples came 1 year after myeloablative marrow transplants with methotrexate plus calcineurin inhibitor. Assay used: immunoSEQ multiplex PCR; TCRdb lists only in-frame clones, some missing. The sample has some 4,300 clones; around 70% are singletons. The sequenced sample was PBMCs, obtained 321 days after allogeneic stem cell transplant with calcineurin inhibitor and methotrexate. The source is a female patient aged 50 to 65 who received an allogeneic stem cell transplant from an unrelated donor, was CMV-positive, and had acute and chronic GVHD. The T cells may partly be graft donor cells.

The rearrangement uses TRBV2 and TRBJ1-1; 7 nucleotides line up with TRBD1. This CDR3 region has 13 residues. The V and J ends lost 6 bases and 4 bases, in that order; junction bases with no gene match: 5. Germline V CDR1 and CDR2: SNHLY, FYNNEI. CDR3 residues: CASRLQGSTEAFF. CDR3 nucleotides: TGTGCCAGCAGGTTACAGGGGTCCACTGAAGCTTTCTTT. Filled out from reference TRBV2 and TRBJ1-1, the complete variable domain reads EPEVTQTPSHQVTQMGQEVILRCVPISNHLYFYWYRQILGQKVEFLVSFYNNEISEKSEIFDDQFSVERPDGSNFTLKIRSTKLEDSAMYFCASRLQGSTEAFFGQGTRLTVV.

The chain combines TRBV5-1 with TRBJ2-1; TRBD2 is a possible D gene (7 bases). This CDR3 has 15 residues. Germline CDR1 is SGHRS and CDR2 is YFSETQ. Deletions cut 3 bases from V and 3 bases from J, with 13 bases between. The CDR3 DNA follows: TGCGCCAGCAGCTCGTCGGGGGGCCGCTACAATGAGCAGTTCTTC. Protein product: CASSSSGGRYNEQFF. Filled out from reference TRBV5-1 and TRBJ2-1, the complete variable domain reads KAGVTQTPRYLIKTRGQQVTLSCSPISGHRSVSWYQQTPGQGLQFLFEYFSETQRNKGNFPGRFSGRQFSNSRSEMNVSTLELGDSALYLCASSSSGGRYNEQFFGPGTRLTVL.

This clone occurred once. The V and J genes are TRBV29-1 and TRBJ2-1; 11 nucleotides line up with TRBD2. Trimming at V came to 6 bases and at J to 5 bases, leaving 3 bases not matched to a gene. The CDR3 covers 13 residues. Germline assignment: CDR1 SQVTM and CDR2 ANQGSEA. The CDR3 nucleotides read TGCAGCGTGGCGACTAGCGGGGACAATGAGCAGTTCTTC. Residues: CSVATSGDNEQFF.

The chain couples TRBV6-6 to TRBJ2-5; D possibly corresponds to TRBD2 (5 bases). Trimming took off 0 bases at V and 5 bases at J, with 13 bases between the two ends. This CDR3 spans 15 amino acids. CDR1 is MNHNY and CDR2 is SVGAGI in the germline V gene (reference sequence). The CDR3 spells CASSYSDRVAETQYF. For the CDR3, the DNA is TGTGCCAGCAGTTACTCGGACCGCGTAGCGGAGACCCAGTACTTC.